This paragraph reports one TCR beta chain. Its target is unknown. The sample comes from a study of T cell responses to AZD1222 COVID-19 vaccine. General study points: Only after the peak T cell response were repertoires sampled. When two AZD1222 doses had been given, Spike-specific TCR breadth and depth rose. Donors were mostly white British, more females; clonal diversity possibly underestimated. Unmutated regions of variants are reportedly targeted by nearly half of spike-specific TCRs.

The assay was immunoSEQ multiplex PCR, and TCRdb's table has in-frame clones only and misses some. Of about 83,000 clones in the sample, around 87% were seen once. The V and J ends lost 0 bases and 3 bases respectively, with 10 bases between them. Germline CDR1 reads SGHNT; CDR2 reads YYREEE (reference sequence). This CDR3 contains 15 residues. This sequence joins TRBV5-4 and TRBJ2-1; D is possibly TRBD2 (5 bases). This TCR came from an adult in good health. The sequencing used peripheral blood, collected on day 0 of MenACWY control vaccination. CDR3 DNA: TGTGCCAGCAGCTTGGACGCTAGCAGCTACAATGAGCAGTTCTTC. Its protein is CASSLDASSYNEQFF.